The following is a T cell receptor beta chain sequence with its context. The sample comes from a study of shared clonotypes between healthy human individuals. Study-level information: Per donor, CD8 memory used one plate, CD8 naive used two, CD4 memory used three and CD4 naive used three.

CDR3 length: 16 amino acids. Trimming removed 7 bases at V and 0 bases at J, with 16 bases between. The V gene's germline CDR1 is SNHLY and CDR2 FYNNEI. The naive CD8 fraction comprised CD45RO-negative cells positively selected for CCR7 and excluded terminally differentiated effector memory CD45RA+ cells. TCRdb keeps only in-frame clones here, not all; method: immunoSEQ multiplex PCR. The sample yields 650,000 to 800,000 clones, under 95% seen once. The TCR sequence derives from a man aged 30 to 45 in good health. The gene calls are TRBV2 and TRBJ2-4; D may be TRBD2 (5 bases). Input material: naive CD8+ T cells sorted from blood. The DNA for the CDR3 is TGTGCCAGCACCCCGAGCGGACTGCCAGCCAAAAACATTCAGTACTTC. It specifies CASTPSGLPAKNIQYF.